Listed below are T cell receptor beta chains from one sample, sequenced in a study of blood T cells in healthy people across ages. TCRdb redid the calling of the 5' RACE reads with MiXCR, one entry per CDR3 protein. The data hold fewer than 1,200,000 distinct CDR3 sequences, with less than 25% observed a single time. The same data also went into a second study, on T cells of mothers and their children.

The sequencing input was blood. The receptors come from a girl aged 2-9 years in good health. Both conserved end residues are part of each CDR3. D genes are given only for firm matches. A row's size may be missing; if present it is once, few, many or a size class.

few | TRBJ2-1 | TRBD2 | TRBV27 | CASRSTSGGYNEQFF | TGTGCCAGCAGGTCAACTAGCGGGGGCTACAATGAGCAGTTCTTC
NA | TRBJ2-1 | TRBD2 | TRBV7-8 | CASSLARVAGVRNEQFF | TGTGCCAGCAGCTTAGCGAGAGTAGCGGGGGTTCGCAATGAGCAGTTCTTC
NA | TRBJ1-4 | NA | TRBV12-3/TRBV12-4 | CASSLAPPTGEKLFF | TGTGCCAGCAGTTTAGCGCCCCCTACGGGTGAAAAACTGTTTTTT
many | TRBJ2-3 | NA | TRBV21-1 | CASSKSKGSTDTQYF | TGTGCCAGCAGCAAATCCAAGGGTTCCACAGATACGCAGTATTTT
few | TRBJ2-3 | NA | TRBV6-1 | CASIDQGQLADTQYF | TGTGCCAGCATCGACCAGGGGCAGTTGGCAGATACGCAGTATTTT
NA | TRBJ2-6 | NA | TRBV7-9 | CASSLAKPSSGANVLTF | TGTGCCAGCAGCTTAGCGAAGCCGAGCTCTGGGGCCAACGTCCTGACTTTC
NA | TRBJ1-3 | TRBD1 | TRBV12-3/TRBV12-4 | CASKGQGPSGNTIYF | TGTGCCAGCAAAGGACAGGGACCCTCTGGAAACACCATATATTTT
NA | TRBJ2-3 | NA | TRBV7-2 | CASSLIMWGMDTQYF | TGTGCCAGCAGCTTAATTATGTGGGGGATGGATACGCAGTATTTT
few | TRBJ1-5 | NA | TRBV13 | CASSSGVEGAQHF | TGTGCCAGCAGCTCAGGGGTGGAGGGGGCCCAGCATTTT
NA | TRBJ2-2 | NA | TRBV7-8 | CASSLAGRGAGELFF | TGTGCCAGCAGCTTAGCGGGCAGGGGGGCCGGGGAGCTGTTTTTT
few | TRBJ2-7 | NA | TRBV28 | CASSSRIQSYEQYF | TGTGCCAGCAGTTCAAGAATACAGTCCTACGAGCAGTACTTC
NA | TRBJ2-3 | TRBD2 | TRBV14 | CASNQDGSGIFADTQYF | TGTGCCAGCAACCAAGATGGTAGCGGGATTTTCGCAGATACGCAGTATTTT
few | TRBJ1-4 | NA | TRBV7-2 | CASLGRGKLFF | TGTGCCAGCCTCGGGAGGGGGAAACTGTTTTTT
NA | TRBJ1-5 | TRBD1 | TRBV29-1 | CSVETGGKKDTQHF | TGCAGCGTTGAAACAGGGGGCAAGAAAGATACGCAGCATTTT
NA | TRBJ1-2 | NA | TRBV7-2 | CASSLVVGNNYGYTF | TGTGCCAGCAGCTTAGTAGTCGGAAATAACTATGGCTACACCTTC
NA | TRBJ2-5 | TRBD2 | TRBV18 | CASSPRESETQYF | TGTGCCAGCTCACCGCGGGAGTCAGAGACCCAGTACTTC
few | TRBJ1-1 | TRBD1 | TRBV27 | CASSLQGVFTEAFF | TGTGCCAGCAGTTTACAGGGGGTCTTCACTGAAGCTTTCTTT
NA | TRBJ2-7 | NA | TRBV7-9 | CASSLSVGVLSYEQYF | TGTGCCAGCAGCTTATCCGTCGGGGTCCTGTCCTACGAGCAGTACTTC
NA | TRBJ2-3 | TRBD2 | TRBV5-1 | CASSPAGRALGDTQYF | TGCGCCAGCAGTCCAGCTGGGAGGGCCCTCGGAGATACGCAGTATTTT
NA | TRBJ2-7 | TRBD2 | TRBV27 | CASSSRLAGAYEQYF | TGTGCCAGCAGTTCACGACTAGCGGGAGCCTACGAGCAGTACTTC
NA | TRBJ1-4 | NA | TRBV7-2 | CASSSGNIGEKLFF | TGTGCCAGCAGCTCCGGGAATATAGGCGAAAAACTGTTTTTT
NA | TRBJ1-1 | NA | TRBV7-9 | CASSSIISPEAFF | TGTGCCAGCAGCTCTATTATTAGTCCTGAAGCTTTCTTT
few | TRBJ2-1 | NA | TRBV5-6 | CASSPFQGSSYNEQFF | TGTGCCAGCAGCCCCTTTCAGGGGAGCTCCTACAATGAGCAGTTCTTC
NA | TRBJ2-2 | NA | TRBV24-1 | CATSPLGGLELFF | TGTGCCACCAGTCCCCTAGGCGGGTTGGAGCTGTTTTTT
NA | TRBJ1-1 | TRBD1 | TRBV29-1 | CSVETGHTTEAFF | TGCAGCGTTGAGACAGGGCACACCACTGAAGCTTTCTTT
NA | TRBJ2-7 | NA | TRBV12-5 | CASGLVDSYEQYF | TGTGCTAGTGGTTTGGTAGACTCCTACGAGCAGTACTTC
NA | TRBJ1-1 | TRBD1 | TRBV9 | CASSTGTGGPGNTEAFF | TGTGCCAGCAGTACCGGGACAGGGGGCCCCGGGAACACTGAAGCTTTCTTT
NA | TRBJ2-7 | NA | TRBV7-2 | CASSSTRDRRPYEQYF | TGTGCCAGCAGCTCCACCCGAGACAGGCGACCTTACGAGCAGTACTTC
NA | TRBJ2-7 | NA | TRBV9 | CASSVQGHYEQYF | TGTGCCAGCAGCGTACAAGGCCACTACGAGCAGTACTTC
NA | TRBJ2-5 | NA | TRBV7-2 | CASSRRGEMGTQYF | TGTGCCAGCAGCCGTAGAGGCGAAATGGGGACCCAGTACTTC